The clone carrying this T cell receptor (beta chain) has a handful of counts. Its antigen remains unidentified. In making TCR cDNA, 5'RACE template switching added a universal primer site and UMIs to it. TCRdb reprocessed the 5' RACE reads with MiXCR, giving one entry per CDR3 protein. The repertoire holds more than 300,000 distinct CDR3 sequences, with approximately 11% as singletons. These data originate in a study of T cells after yellow fever vaccination. Germline V gene lookup returns CDR1 KGHDR and CDR2 SFDVKD. The CDR3 is 17 amino acids. Trimming shortened V by 2 bases and J by 0 bases, and 13 bases separated the two germline ends. Findings and caveats of the study: The study re-detected most primary-vaccination clones after the booster (roughly 96% CD4, roughly 90% CD8). Contaminating bulk clonotypes could be abundant in FACS-sorted repertoires.

The source was CD4+ T cells sorted from PBMCs, collected 45 days after the yellow fever booster vaccination. This clonotype was sampled from a man younger than 35 who received the YFV17D yellow fever vaccine. This sequence joins TRBV24-1 and TRBJ1-5; D is possibly TRBD1 (5 bases). The CDR3 protein is CATSDSRAGDSNQPQHF. The CDR3 DNA sequence: TGTGCCACCAGTGATTCGAGAGCGGGGGATAGCAATCAGCCCCAGCATTTT.